This T cell receptor (beta chain) was identified during a study of blood T cell repertoires in COVID-19. Overall study context: Acute-phase and convalescent COVID-19 samples originated in the United States, Italy and Spain. Nucleic acid was either cDNA or gDNA, and it came from T cells, B-cell-depleted T cells, or PBMCs.

Enrolled during active infection, Seattle patients were then followed longitudinally. V was shortened by 7 bases and J by 1 base, with 11 bases between the two germline ends. Looked up from germline, CDR1 is MNHNY and CDR2 is SVGAGI (reference sequence). The CDR3 runs to 15 residues. As handled by the study authors: Estimation of nucleated cell counts relied on the amplification of reference gene primers. Method: immunoSEQ multiplex PCR; TCRdb's copy keeps in-frame clones and lacks some. V and J calls and clone size come straight from that table; D and trimming were deduced from the DNA. The table lists over 200,000 clones, approximately 80% of them singletons.

The receptor was derived from a woman aged 80 or older with COVID-19, enrolled during active disease. Sequencing was done on a sample of peripheral blood. The V gene is TRBV6-6, the J gene TRBJ1-6, with a possible D match to TRBD1 (6 bases). CDR3 sequence (DNA): TGTGCCAGCATTCAGGGGAGTTCCTATAATTCACCCCTCCACTTT. Its protein product is CASIQGSSYNSPLHF.